This entry lists 5 T cell receptor beta chains sequenced from one sample in a study of CD4 T cells in relation to SARS-CoV-2 and coronaviruses. Their specific antigens are unknown. Before the COVID-19 pandemic, during about 2011-2019, CD4+ T cells were taken from unexposed donors. Isolation of CD4+ T cells took place after less than 11 days in culture. TCRdb keeps only in-frame clones here, not all; method: immunoSEQ multiplex PCR. The top ten hold approximately 10% of the sample, which has about 15,000 clones, about 80% seen once. The sequenced sample consisted of CD4+ T cells from PBMCs, cultured in vitro. The receptors originated from a human donor in good health.

This rearrangement joins TRBV4-3 to TRBJ1-5; 11 bases match TRBD1. J lost 6 bases, V lost 5 bases, and 9 bases had no gene match. The germline gives CDR1 LGHNA, CDR2 YSLEER. CDR3 length equals 16 residues. The CDR3 bases are TGCGCCAGCAGCTCCCGGGACAGGGGGAATTCTCAGCCCCAGCATTTT. It yields the protein CASSSRDRGNSQPQHF.

V usage is TRBV7-9 and J usage is TRBJ2-5; the match to TRBD2 covers 7 bases. CDR1 and CDR2 from the germline V gene are SEHNR and FQNEAQ (reference sequence). The length of the CDR3 is 14 residues. Trimming removed 2 bases from V and 5 bases from J; junction bases left unmatched: 5. The CDR3 DNA follows: TGTGCCAGCAGCTTAAAGGGAGGGGAGGAGACCCAGTACTTC. It yields the protein CASSLKGGEETQYF.

The V gene is TRBV4-2, the J gene TRBJ2-5; 8 nucleotides line up with TRBD2. Losses at the gene ends were 4 bases for V and 1 base for J; bases not matched to a gene: 11. The CDR3 extends over 17 amino acids. Germline V gene sequence: CDR1 LGHNA, CDR2 YNFKEQ. CDR3 sequence reads: CASSLRLAQNFQETQYF. The CDR3 DNA sequence: TGTGCCAGCAGCCTCCGACTAGCGCAAAACTTCCAAGAGACCCAGTACTTC.

The chain recombines TRBV6-2 or TRBV6-3 with TRBJ1-1; D gene uncertain. This CDR3 is 12 amino acids long. Germline CDR1 is MNHEY and CDR2 is SVGEGT. V shed 0 bases and J shed 7 bases, with 6 bases lying between them. CDR3 amino acids: CASSYSGSEAFF. The DNA of the CDR3 is TGTGCCAGCAGTTACTCGGGGAGTGAAGCTTTCTTT.

The chain combines TRBV2 with TRBJ2-2; D is unresolved. From germline, CDR1 is SNHLY and CDR2 FYNNEI. This CDR3 comprises 14 residues. Trimming shortened V by 1 base and J by 6 bases, and 9 bases separated the two germline ends. The CDR3 DNA reads as TGTGCCAGCAGTGAAGTAGCTTTGTCCGGGGAGCTGTTTTTT. It yields the protein CASSEVALSGELFF.